The source of this T cell receptor (beta chain) is a study of blood T cell repertoires in COVID-19. The V end lost 3 bases, the J end lost 8 bases, and 8 bases lay between the germline ends. The CDR3 totals 12 residues. Libraries were prepared by immunoSEQ multiplex PCR; TCRdb keeps only in-frame clonotypes and omits some of them. The sample holds 250,000 to 300,000 clones, about 88% seen once. The rearrangement joins TRBV12-3 or TRBV12-4 to TRBJ2-1; D is uncertain. The receptor was isolated from a middle-aged woman who had recovered from COVID-19. Sequences were obtained from peripheral blood. Here the CDR3 reads CASSLTPDEQFF. The DNA for the CDR3 is TGTGCCAGCAGTTTGACTCCCGATGAGCAGTTCTTC.